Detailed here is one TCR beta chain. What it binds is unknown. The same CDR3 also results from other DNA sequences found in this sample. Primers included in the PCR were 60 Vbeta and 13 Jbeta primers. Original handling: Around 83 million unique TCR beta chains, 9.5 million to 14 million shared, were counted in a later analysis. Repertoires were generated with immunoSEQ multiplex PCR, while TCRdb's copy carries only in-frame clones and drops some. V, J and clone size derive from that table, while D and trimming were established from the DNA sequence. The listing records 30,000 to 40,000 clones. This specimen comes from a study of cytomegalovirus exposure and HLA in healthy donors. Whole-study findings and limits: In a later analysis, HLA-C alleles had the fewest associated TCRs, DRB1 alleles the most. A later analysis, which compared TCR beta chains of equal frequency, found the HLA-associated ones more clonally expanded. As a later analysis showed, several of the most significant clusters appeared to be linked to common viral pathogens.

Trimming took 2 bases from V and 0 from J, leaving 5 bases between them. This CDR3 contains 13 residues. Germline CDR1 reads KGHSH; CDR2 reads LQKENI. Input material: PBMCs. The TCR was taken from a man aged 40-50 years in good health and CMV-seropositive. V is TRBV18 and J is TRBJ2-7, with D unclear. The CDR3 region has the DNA TGTGCCAGCTCACCAGGCAGCTCCTACGAGCAGTACTTC. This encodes CASSPGSSYEQYF.